In its sample, the clone carrying this T cell receptor (beta chain) was seen once. The antigen remains undetermined. In the PCR, 60 Vbeta and 13 Jbeta primers were used. This table comes from immunoSEQ multiplex PCR, and its TCRdb copy is limited to in-frame clones, with some not included. The sample lists about 130,000 clones, under 85% occurring once. This sample was included in a study of cytomegalovirus exposure and HLA in healthy donors. At the level of the study: Early released data comprised 80 million to 90 million unique TCRs from HLA-typed donors. Among 350 to 500 genotyped donors, around 80% fell in the Caucasian-associated ancestry cluster.

This CDR3 has 17 residues. Germline V lookup: CDR1 SGHDT, CDR2 YYEEEE. With 1 base clipped from V and 1 base from J, the junction kept 7 bases outside the gene matches. General study points: It was only CMV serostatus that was available as immune exposure information. One cluster of highly shared sequence variants probably arose as a sequencing artifact.

The chain combines TRBV5-6 with TRBJ2-3; 9 bases agree with TRBD1. Sequencing was done on a sample of PBMCs. This receptor was identified in a woman between 50 and 59 years old in good health and CMV-seropositive. CDR3 sequence reads: CASSLRTGEGRTDTQYF. In nucleotides, the CDR3 is TGTGCCAGCAGCTTGCGGACAGGGGAAGGTCGCACAGATACGCAGTATTTT.